This T cell receptor (beta chain) was found in a study of T cells after yellow fever vaccination. In this sample, this clonotype turned up a few times. The antigen is undetermined. The study made its TCR cDNA through 5'RACE template switching. That step introduced a universal primer site along with UMIs. Each CDR3 protein is one row after TCRdb ran MiXCR on the 5' RACE reads. The table has over 70,000 distinct CDR3 sequences, approximately 7.5% seen once. The ends were cut back, 0 bases at V and 6 bases at J, with 14 bases in the middle. The CDR3 has 14 residues. Germline CDR1 reads DFQATT; CDR2 reads SNEGSKA (reference sequence). General observations from the study: Subsequent booster samples again held most clones from primary vaccination (less than 98% CD4, approximately 86% CD8). A weaker secondary response peaked on day 5, the primary on day 15.

The origin of this receptor is a man younger than 45 who received the YFV17D yellow fever vaccine. The gene calls are TRBV20-1 and TRBJ1-2; D is ambiguous. This material consisted of CD8+ T cells sorted from PBMCs, taken on the day of the yellow fever booster vaccination. The CDR3 DNA sequence: TGCAGTGCTAGAGATATGGGGATCATCAATGGCTACACCTTC. As protein: CSARDMGIINGYTF.